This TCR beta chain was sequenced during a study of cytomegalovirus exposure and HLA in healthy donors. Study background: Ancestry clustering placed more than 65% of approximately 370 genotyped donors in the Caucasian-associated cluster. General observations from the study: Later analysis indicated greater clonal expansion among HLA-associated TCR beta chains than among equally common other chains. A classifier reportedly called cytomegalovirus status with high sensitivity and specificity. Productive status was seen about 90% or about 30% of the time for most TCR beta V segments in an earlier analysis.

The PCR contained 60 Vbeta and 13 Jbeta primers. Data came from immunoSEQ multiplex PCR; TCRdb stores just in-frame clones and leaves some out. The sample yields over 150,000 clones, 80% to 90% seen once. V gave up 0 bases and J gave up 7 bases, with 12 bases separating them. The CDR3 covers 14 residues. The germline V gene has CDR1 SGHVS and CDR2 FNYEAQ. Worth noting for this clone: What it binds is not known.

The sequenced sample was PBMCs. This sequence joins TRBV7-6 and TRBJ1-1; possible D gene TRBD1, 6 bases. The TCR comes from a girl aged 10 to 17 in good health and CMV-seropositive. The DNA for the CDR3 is TGTGCCAGCAGCTTAGCTACAGGGTCGGTTGAAGCTTTCTTT. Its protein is CASSLATGSVEAFF.